This TCR beta chain was found in a study of CD8 T cells in ankylosing spondylitis. After removal of 1 base from V and 5 bases from J, the junction contained 2 bases not matched to a gene. Germline V gene data show CDR1 as SNHLY and CDR2 as FYNNEI. There are 14 residues in the CDR3. Making the TCR beta libraries involved quantitative 5'-RACE with molecular barcodes. TCRdb redid the calling of the 5' RACE reads with MiXCR, one entry per CDR3 protein. Of hundreds of thousands of distinct CDR3 sequences in the sample, 20% were seen once. This clonotype was counted only a few times. Antigen specificity is unknown. General study findings and limits: Disease-linked clones reportedly showed significant enrichment in matched ankylosing spondylitis synovial fluid. Both synovial fluid and blood in reactive arthritis had previously been reported to carry some motif variants. Peripheral blood held disease-linked clones only at relatively low frequency, and these were CD8+.

This chain links TRBV2 with TRBJ2-5; 9 bases are a match to TRBD1. This receptor was obtained from a male donor with ankylosing spondylitis or in good health (not recorded which). The sample was blood, either unsorted or a sorted T cell fraction (not recorded which). This CDR3 reads CASSEDRGLETQYF. DNA of the CDR3: TGTGCCAGCAGTGAAGACAGGGGGCTGGAGACCCAGTACTTC.